One and the same sample provided the 18 T cell receptor beta chains below, sequenced in a study of read filtering for tumor transcriptome and immune sequencing (dated by TCRdb to about 2020). These reads were obtained on an Illumina HiSeq 4000. TCR libraries were built from about 420 ng RNA with the Immunoverse kit, using molecular barcoded adaptors covering alpha/delta and beta/gamma chains. TCRdb handled the public reads itself, with Q25 trimming in fastp and clone calling in MiXCR, and kept productive beta chains. A single entry per CDR3 protein holds the most common genes and DNA from its merged rows. This sample has around 5,500 distinct CDR3 sequences in its table, and 20% of those were observed once. Approximately 19% of the sample lies in the top ten. Sequencing was done on a sample of a population of CD138-negative cells sorted from bone marrow. The cell subset or site label for this specimen denotes: bone marrow mononuclear cells depleted of CD138+ plasma/myeloma cells by negative magnetic selection. All receptors derive from a donor aged 40 or over with multiple myeloma.

There are many counts of this clonotype. The gene calls are TRBV4-2 and TRBJ2-2; possible D gene TRBD1, 6 bases. Deletions cut 0 bases from V and 4 bases from J, with 12 bases between. CDR3 length: 16 residues. Germline V gene lookup returns CDR1 LGHNA and CDR2 YNFKEQ. The CDR3: CASSQEITGITGELFF. The CDR3 DNA reads as TGTGCCAGCAGCCAAGAAATAACAGGGATCACCGGGGAGCTGTTTTTT.

By share of the sample, this clonotype is medium-sized. The J gene is TRBJ2-7, the V gene TRBV20-1; D not resolved. This CDR3 region has 13 residues. Trimming took off 6 bases at V and 4 bases at J, with 16 bases between the two ends. The germline V gene encodes CDR1 DFQATT and CDR2 SNEGSKA (reference sequence). CDR3 in DNA: TGCAGTGCCGTGGCCGACAATAAATACGAGCAGTACTTC. Translation: CSAVADNKYEQYF.

This clonotype was picked up many times. V and J are TRBV3-1 and TRBJ2-2; TRBD1 matches at 7 bases. The ends lost 2 bases at V and 5 bases at J; junction bases unmatched: 5. Germline V gene lookup returns CDR1 LGHDT and CDR2 YNNKEL (reference sequence). The CDR3 covers 15 residues. CDR3 nucleotide sequence: TGTGCCAGCAGCCAAATACTACAGGGGACCGGGGAGCTGTTTTTT. Protein: CASSQILQGTGELFF.

This clonotype is categorized as medium-sized (0.01 to 0.1%). This chain connects TRBV28 to TRBJ2-1; 8 nucleotides agree with TRBD2. There are 15 residues in the CDR3. In germline, CDR1 is MDHEN, CDR2 SYDVKM. V lost 6 bases and J lost 2; bases outside the gene matches: 6. DNA for the CDR3: TGTGCCAGCAGGACGACTAGCGCTGCCTACAATGAGCAGTTCTTC. The encoded protein is CASRTTSAAYNEQFF.

Relative to its sample, this clonotype is medium-sized. The rearrangement links TRBV7-9 to TRBJ2-5; no reliable D call. CDR3 size: 18 residues. Per the germline V gene, CDR1 is SEHNR and CDR2 is FQNEAQ (reference sequence). V was shortened by 1 base and J by 0 bases, with 18 bases between the two germline ends. CDR3 bases: TGTGCCAGCAGCTTAGATTTGGTCGCTGGGCTTTACCAAGAGACCCAGTACTTC. Encoded protein: CASSLDLVAGLYQETQYF.

This clonotype was recorded many times. The J gene is TRBJ2-2, the V gene TRBV10-1; 9 nucleotides line up with TRBD1. The J segment lost 5 bases and the V segment lost 4 bases, leaving 5 bases of the junction unmatched. The CDR3 sequence is 15 residues long. Looked up from germline, CDR1 is WNHNN and CDR2 is SYGVQD (reference sequence). The CDR3 DNA reads as TGCGCCAGCAGTGTGGGACAGGGATTTACCGGGGAGCTGTTTTTT. As protein: CASSVGQGFTGELFF.

This clonotype was recorded at least ten times. This rearrangement joins TRBV27 to TRBJ1-4; possibly TRBD1 for D (5 bases). V was trimmed by 2 bases and J by 4 bases, leaving 14 bases between them. The germline V gene has CDR1 MNHEY and CDR2 SMNVEV (reference sequence). The CDR3 contains 16 residues. The CDR3 DNA reads as TGTGCCAGCAGTTTAGGGGCAGGATGGGGTAATGAAAAACTGTTTTTT. Protein product: CASSLGAGWGNEKLFF.

Of note for this clonotype: A far larger clone differs by one base, so this is likely a read error. The V call is TRBV14, the J call TRBJ2-7; 12 nucleotides agree with TRBD2. The CDR3 has 17 amino acids. The V segment lost 4 bases and the J segment 7 bases; nucleotides outside the gene matches: 14. CDR1 is SGHDN and CDR2 is FVKESK in the germline V gene. The CDR3 loop reads CASSPGLAGMSYNEQYF. CDR3 in DNA: TGTGCCAGCAGCCCCGGACTAGCGGGAATGTCCTACAATGAGCAGTACTTC.

This clonotype appeared many times. This may stem from a read error, because a much larger clone lies one nucleotide away. The chain has TRBV4-1 and TRBJ2-7; D remains ambiguous. The CDR3 consists of 13 residues. Germline-derived CDR1 and CDR2 are MGHRA and YSYEKL. The CDR3 region has the DNA TGCGCCAACAGCCAAGTTTCGGCAGGTCGGCAGTACTTC. Amino acids: CANSQVSAGRQYF.

By proportion, this clonotype is medium-sized. This chain links TRBV20-1 with TRBJ2-5; no clear D. Trimming took off 3 bases at V and 1 base at J, with 6 bases between the two ends. The germline V gene has CDR1 DFQATT and CDR2 SNEGSKA (reference sequence). The CDR3 is 12 amino acids. As DNA, the CDR3 is TGCAGTGCTAGGGTTCCCCAAGAGACCCAGTACTTC. It translates to CSARVPQETQYF.

This rearrangement joins TRBV11-2 to TRBJ2-5; tentatively, D is TRBD2 (5 bases). V gave up 7 bases and J gave up 11 bases, with 23 bases separating them. The germline V gene encodes CDR1 SGHAT and CDR2 FQNNGV. There are 14 residues in the CDR3. CDR3 DNA: TGTGCCAGCAACGGAGGTGTTGGAAGGCGGGCACAGTACTTC. Its protein product is CASNGGVGRRAQYF.

By share of the sample, this clonotype is medium-sized (0.01 to 0.1%). The genes are TRBV3-1 and TRBJ2-7; no firm D call. The CDR3 totals 11 residues. With 1 base removed from V and 4 bases from J, the gap between germline ends came to 2 bases. The germline V gene has CDR1 LGHDT and CDR2 YNNKEL (reference sequence). In nucleotides, the CDR3 is TGTGCCAGCAGCCAAGGGTACGAGCAGTACTTC. Protein product: CASSQGYEQYF.

This clonotype was recorded at least ten times. The V call is TRBV5-1, the J call TRBJ2-2; D is unclear. CDR1 is SGHRS and CDR2 is YFSETQ in the germline V gene. The V end lost 7 bases, the J end lost 0 bases, and 7 bases lay between the germline ends. This CDR3 region has 13 residues. CDR3 bases: TGCGCCAGCGGTACCGCGAACACCGGGGAGCTGTTTTTT. Translating it yields CASGTANTGELFF.

The rearrangement uses TRBV7-9 and TRBJ2-5; 11 bases are shared with TRBD2. Germline CDR1 and CDR2: SEHNR and FQNEAQ (reference sequence). J lost 1 base, V lost 5 bases, and 3 bases had no gene match. This CDR3 comprises 15 residues. This CDR3 is CASSLGLAGQETQYF. The CDR3, as DNA: TGTGCCAGCAGCCTCGGACTAGCGGGCCAAGAGACCCAGTACTTC.

This clonotype came up many times. This chain connects TRBV5-4 to TRBJ2-2; 10 bases fit TRBD1. This CDR3 has 17 residues. Per germline, CDR1 SGHNT and CDR2 YYREEE (reference sequence). Losses at the gene ends were 2 bases for V and 0 bases for J; bases not matched to a gene: 4. The CDR3 here is CASSFPDRGPNTGELFF. The CDR3 nucleotides read TGTGCCAGCAGCTTCCCCGACAGGGGGCCGAACACCGGGGAGCTGTTTTTT.

In this sample, this clonotype turned up many times. The DNA of the CDR3 is TGTGCCAGCAGTTTCGGGAGGCGCACTGAAGCTTTCTTT. This sequence encodes CASSFGRRTEAFF. The chain carries TRBV27 and TRBJ1-1; D is unresolved. V shed 3 bases and J shed 4 bases, with 9 bases lying between them. The CDR3 runs 13 residues. CDR1 and CDR2 from the germline V gene are MNHEY and SMNVEV (reference sequence).

This clonotype was seen many times. The chain is built from TRBV5-5 and TRBJ1-5; tentative D call: TRBD1 (5 bases). V was shortened by 2 bases and J by 5 bases, with 8 bases between the two germline ends. Germline V gene sequence: CDR1 SGHKS, CDR2 YYEKEE (reference sequence). There are 13 residues in the CDR3. The CDR3 sequence is CASSFRVDQPQHF. DNA for the CDR3: TGTGCCAGCAGCTTCAGGGTAGATCAGCCCCAGCATTTT.

This clonotype is labeled as medium-sized. This chain connects TRBV7-9 to TRBJ1-4, with D unresolved. CDR3 size: 12 residues. V shed 2 bases and J shed 7 bases, with 5 bases lying between them. Germline values: CDR1 SEHNR, CDR2 FQNEAQ (reference sequence). Here the CDR3 reads CASSLYSEKLFF. CDR3 DNA sequence: TGTGCCAGCAGCTTATATAGTGAAAAACTGTTTTTT.